This TCR beta chain appears in the sequencing data of a study of blood T cell repertoires in COVID-19 (dated by TCRdb to between 2020 and 2021). The study in broad terms: Samples from collaborators originated in the United States, Italy and Spain and spanned both the acute and convalescent phases of COVID-19. The material from the prospective study consisted of cDNA or gDNA derived from T cells, B-cell-depleted T cells, or PBMCs. Deeply sampled blood TCRbeta repertoires from subjects exposed to, actively infected with, or recovered from COVID-19 were included in the dataset. The repertoires were released in a freely available public database intended as a resource for research on the immune response to SARS-CoV-2. Samples were obtained from the ongoing ImmuneRACE study (first 160 participants) and from roughly 1,300 subjects provided by 6 global collaborators. Sample metadata almost always included a de-identified subject ID, COVID-19 status, age in years and sex. HLA class I and class II types, where available, came from metadata supplied by the sample provider rather than from assay-based typing.

The collaborating institutions used their own protocols to collect whole blood in K2EDTA tubes. For TCRbeta analysis, collaborators shipped samples as frozen whole blood, isolated PBMCs, or DNA extracted from either of those sample types. TCRbeta CDR3 regions were amplified from genomic DNA by means of the immunoSEQ Assay, a bias-controlled multiplex PCR. The authors processed their data as follows. The number of nucleated cells in each sample was estimated from the amplification of reference gene primers within the assay. To quantify the absolute abundance of each unique TCRbeta CDR3 rearrangement, sequence reads were collapsed and filtered. For each sample, productive Simpson clonality was calculated as the square root of Simpson's diversity index across productive rearrangements. The table was pulled from immuneACCESS by TCRdb, which kept in-frame rearrangements only. Such tables lose some clones; where checked, under half of the loss comes from unresolved V genes, and the rest has no known cause. V and J calls and clone size are copied from that table; D and trimming were computed from the DNA. The sample table contains roughly 230,000 clones; only one count was recorded for roughly four fifths of them. The top ten constitute roughly 4% of the sample.

From a lookup of the germline V gene, CDR1 and CDR2 are MNHEY and SVGAGI. V and J are trimmed by 6 bases and 7 bases, and the gene matches miss 11 bases of the junction. The CDR3 holds 15 amino acids from the cysteine to the phenylalanine. Just the 45-base CDR3 DNA is kept, in frame starting at base 1. What the authors observed across the whole study: The quantity of clinical and demographic metadata differed by source and by participant and was supplied without curation.

Of note for this clone: Its antigen has not been determined. The record has no base qualities; no much larger clone is one base away.

The sample was peripheral blood. The chain is assembled from TRBV6-5 and TRBJ1-2, and TRBD1 aligns with 10 junction nucleotides. The TCR was taken from a middle-aged man with acute or convalescent COVID-19. The CDR3 reads CASRITGTGVCGYTF. The DNA sequence follows: TGTGCCAGCAGAATAACCGGGACAGGGGTGTGTGGCTACACCTTC.